Reported below is one T cell receptor (beta chain). Its matching antigen is unknown. The data originate from a study of shared clonotypes between healthy human individuals. Overall study context: Three plates were used per donor for CD4 naive, three for CD4 memory, two for CD8 naive and one for CD8 memory. Points from the study as a whole: Deeper or shallower sequencing was expected to change how clonotypes are shared among donors.

CDR1 is KGHSH, CDR2 LQKENI, per germline. Trimming cost V 4 bases and J 10 bases; bases outside gene matches: 3. CDR3 size: 13 residues. For each subset, genomic DNA was distributed in equal portions over several immunoSEQ plates. Authors' methods: For the immunoSEQ data, sequences were junction-only without quality scores, so filtering differed. Measured with immunoSEQ multiplex PCR; TCRdb has only the in-frame clones, and not every one. V and J calls and clone size are given by that table; D and trimming were obtained from the DNA. The sample lists approximately 1,500,000 clones; around 98% were seen once.

The sequence came from a man aged 30 to 45 in good health. The chain recombines TRBV18 with TRBJ2-7; 14 bases align to TRBD2. The sequencing sample was made of naive CD4+ T cells sorted from blood. Subset indicated: CD45RA+ positively selected. CDR3 nucleotide sequence: TGTGCCAGCTCACAGGGGACTAGCGGGAGTCAGTACTTC. It yields the protein CASSQGTSGSQYF.